This T cell receptor (beta chain) emerged from a study of blood T cell repertoires in COVID-19. The CDR3 totals 14 residues. Per germline, CDR1 LNHDA and CDR2 SQIVND (reference sequence). Trimming removed 7 bases at V and 0 bases at J, with 10 bases between. In the original processing: Cell counts per sample came from amplifying reference gene primers. TCRdb keeps only in-frame clones here, not all; method: immunoSEQ multiplex PCR. V and J calls plus clone size are reproduced from that table; the DNA served to infer D and trimming. Found here are about 88,000 clones, around 87% of them singletons; the top ten hold more than 14%.

V usage is TRBV19 and J usage is TRBJ2-1; a weak D match, TRBD2 (5 bases). Sequenced input: peripheral blood. The source is a male donor with acute or convalescent COVID-19. CDR3 coding DNA: TGTGCCAGTAAGGTGGGGAGCTCCTACAATGAGCAGTTCTTC. Amino acid sequence: CASKVGSSYNEQFF.